The clone carrying this T cell receptor delta chain has only a few counts. The antigen remains undetermined. These data come from a study of Vδ1+ human thymocytes. Study-wide results and caveats: About 20% of thymic delta-chain sequences were Vdelta2, with few Vdelta3, unlike blood Vdelta1+ controls. Thymic TRG and TRD repertoires appeared highly polyclonal. Bulk repertoire data may be misinterpreted because of unexpected Vdelta2 sequences.

J was trimmed by 0 bases and V by 2 bases; bases with no gene match: 23. Germline V CDR1 and CDR2: TSWWSYY, QGS. This CDR3 contains 22 residues. After alphabeta T cell depletion, CD3+ Vdelta1+ Vdelta2- thymocytes were sorted. Sorted Vdelta1+ thymocytes were about 97% to 99.6% pure. RNA was extracted from the cells and then reverse transcribed. CDR3 amplicons came from multiplex PCR with pooled V-gene forward and constant-region reverse primers. TCRdb reanalysed the multiplex PCR reads with CATT. The sample lists 50,000 to 60,000 delta-chain clones, roughly 16% seen once, with 0.3% to 0.45% in the top ten.

The chain carries TRDV1 and TRDJ1, with 8 nucleotides matching TRDD3. The TCR sequence derives from a girl under three years old who had congenital heart surgery. The sequencing input was Vdelta1+ gamma-delta thymocytes from the thymus. Subset here: FACS-sorted CD3+ TCRalphabeta- TCRVdelta1+ TCRVdelta2- thymocytes. The CDR3 region is CALGETPLSTGGPDQYTDKLIF. CDR3 coding DNA: TGTGCTCTTGGGGAAACTCCACTAAGTACTGGGGGCCCCGATCAGTACACCGATAAACTCATCTTT.